This TCR beta chain is from a study of blood T cell repertoires in COVID-19 (dated by TCRdb to about 2020). About the study as a whole: Collaborator samples came from the United States, Italy and Spain and covered acute and convalescent phases of COVID-19. Where available, HLA class I and class II types were obtained from metadata supplied by the sample provider rather than from assay-based typing. The samples were drawn from two sources: the first 160 participants of the ongoing ImmuneRACE study, and 1,200 or so subjects contributed by 6 global collaborators. Subjects who had been exposed to COVID-19, were actively infected with it, or had recovered from it provided the deeply sampled blood TCRbeta repertoires that made up the dataset. The repertoires were released in a freely available public database intended as a resource for research on the immune response to SARS-CoV-2. The material from the prospective study consisted of cDNA or gDNA derived from T cells, B-cell-depleted T cells, or PBMCs. Sample metadata almost always included a de-identified subject ID, COVID-19 status, age in years and sex. Overall study results and their limits: The quantity of clinical and demographic metadata differed by source and by participant and was supplied without curation.

On this clone: This receptor's antigen is unknown. Per-nucleotide qualities are absent, and no much larger clonotype sits a single base away.

TCRbeta CDR3 regions were amplified from genomic DNA by means of the immunoSEQ Assay, a bias-controlled multiplex PCR. Regarding the original processing steps: Nucleated cell counts per sample were estimated from amplification of reference gene primers within the assay. Sequence reads were collapsed and filtered to measure the absolute abundance of every unique TCRbeta CDR3 rearrangement. Productive Simpson clonality was computed per sample as the square root of Simpson's diversity index over productive rearrangements. TCRdb took over this immuneACCESS table, retaining in-frame rearrangements with V and J assigned. Such tables are incomplete; in checked studies, under half of the missing clones stem from an unresolved V gene, and the remainder is unexplained. Clonal size and the V and J genes are those of that table, whereas D and trimming came from the DNA. In all, the sample holds a few hundred thousand clones, and around 88% of those were seen once. 2.1% of the sample rests with the top ten.

Another Seattle source contributed samples from volunteer blood donors who had recovered from COVID-19. The collaborating institutions used their own protocols to collect whole blood in K2EDTA tubes. For TCRbeta analysis, collaborators shipped samples in one of three forms: frozen whole blood, isolated PBMCs, or DNA extracted from either of those sample types. The sequence was obtained from a woman aged 25 to 39 who had recovered from COVID-19. The sample consisted of peripheral blood.

The CDR3 here reads CSASPDGANQPQHF. The DNA is as follows: TGCAGTGCTAGTCCTGATGGGGCCAATCAGCCCCAGCATTTT. The chain uses TRBV20-1 and TRBJ1-5; TRBD1 could be the D gene, as 5 bases match. V is shortened by 3 bases, J by 3 bases, and the region joining them spans 12 bases. The CDR1 and CDR2 encoded by the germline V gene (reference sequence) are DFQATT and SNEGSKA. CDR3 length: 14 amino acids, cysteine to phenylalanine. The only DNA kept is the CDR3, 42 bases in frame from the first base.